This T cell receptor beta chain was retrieved from a study of naive and memory T cell subsets. An equimolar mix of two oligonucleotides served as the beta constant-region primer for TRBC1 and TRBC2. Four rounds of PCR amplified the ligated cDNA using nested alpha and beta constant-region primers plus SP2. TCRdb reprocessed the UMI-ligation and nested PCR reads with MiXCR, giving one entry per CDR3 protein. This sample yields 150,000 or so distinct CDR3 sequences, of which approximately 22% are seen a single time; 0.1% to 0.11% belongs to the top ten. The CDR3 loop spans 20 amino acids. Germline loops: CDR1 LNHDA, CDR2 SQIVND (reference sequence). J was trimmed by 5 bases and V by 2 bases; bases with no gene match: 18. In this sample, this clonotype turned up a few times. Its antigen remains unknown. Findings and caveats of the study: Naive repertoires, especially CD8, held a few larger clonotypes, possibly memory cells re-expressing CD45RA.

Sequenced sample: naive CD4+ T cells from blood. The chain has TRBV19 and TRBJ2-1; the match to TRBD2 covers 10 bases. The receptor was derived from a human donor in good health. The CDR3 loop is CASSISHGRTSGSGDNEQFF. DNA for the CDR3: TGTGCCAGTAGTATATCCCACGGGAGGACTAGCGGAAGCGGGGACAATGAGCAGTTCTTC. Full variable domain (rest looked up from reference TRBV19 and TRBJ2-1): DGGITQSPKYLFRKEGQNVTLSCEQNLNHDAMYWYRQDPGQGLRLIYYSQIVNDFQKGDIAEGYSVSREKKESFPLTVTSAQKNPTAFYLCASSISHGRTSGSGDNEQFFGPGTRLTVL.